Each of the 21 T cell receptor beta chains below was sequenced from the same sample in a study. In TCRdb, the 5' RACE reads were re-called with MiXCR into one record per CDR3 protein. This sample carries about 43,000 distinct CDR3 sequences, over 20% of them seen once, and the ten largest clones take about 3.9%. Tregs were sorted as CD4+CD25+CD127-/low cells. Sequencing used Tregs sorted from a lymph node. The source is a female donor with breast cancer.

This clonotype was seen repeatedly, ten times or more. The CDR3 nucleotides are TGTGCCAGCAGATGGACAGGGGGAAGCTACGAGCAGTACTTC. Protein product: CASRWTGGSYEQYF. The rearrangement joins TRBV6-6 to TRBJ2-7; 10 bases map to TRBD1. The germline gives CDR1 MNHNY, CDR2 SVGAGI (reference sequence). There are 14 residues in the CDR3. V lost 6 bases and J lost 3; bases outside the gene matches: 5.

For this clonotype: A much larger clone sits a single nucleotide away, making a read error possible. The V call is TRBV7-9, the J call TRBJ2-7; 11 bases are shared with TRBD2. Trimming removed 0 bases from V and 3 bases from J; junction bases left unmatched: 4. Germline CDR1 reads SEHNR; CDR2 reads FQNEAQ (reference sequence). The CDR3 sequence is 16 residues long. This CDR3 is CASSLALAGGSYEQYF. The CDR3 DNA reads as TGTGCCAGCAGCTTAGCCCTAGCGGGAGGAAGCTACGAGCAGTACTTC.

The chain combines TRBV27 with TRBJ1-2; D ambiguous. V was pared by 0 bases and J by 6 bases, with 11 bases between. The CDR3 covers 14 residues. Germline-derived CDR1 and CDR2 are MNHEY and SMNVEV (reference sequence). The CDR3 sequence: CASSLSLGSDGYTF. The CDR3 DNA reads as TGTGCCAGCAGTTTATCGCTGGGGAGTGATGGCTACACCTTC.

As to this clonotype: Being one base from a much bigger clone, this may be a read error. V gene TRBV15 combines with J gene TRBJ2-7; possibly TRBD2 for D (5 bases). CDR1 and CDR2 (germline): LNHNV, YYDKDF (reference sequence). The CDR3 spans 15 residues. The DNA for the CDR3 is TGTGCCGCCAGCAGAGATCGGCTAGCAGCCCACGAGCAGTACTTC. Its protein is CAASRDRLAAHEQYF.

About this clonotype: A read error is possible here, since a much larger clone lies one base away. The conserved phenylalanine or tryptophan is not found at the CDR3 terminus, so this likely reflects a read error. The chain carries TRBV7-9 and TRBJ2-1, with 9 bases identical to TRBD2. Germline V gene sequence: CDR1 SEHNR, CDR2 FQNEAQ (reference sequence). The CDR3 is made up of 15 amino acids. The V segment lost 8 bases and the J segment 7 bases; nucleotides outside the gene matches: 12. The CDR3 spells CASRGLAGISNEQFL. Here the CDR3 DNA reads TGTGCCAGCCGGGGGCTAGCGGGGATTTCAAATGAGCAGTTCCTC.

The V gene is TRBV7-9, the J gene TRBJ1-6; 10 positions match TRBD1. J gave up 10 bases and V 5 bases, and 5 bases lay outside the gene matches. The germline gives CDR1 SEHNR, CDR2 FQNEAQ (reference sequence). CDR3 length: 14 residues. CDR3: CASSPGTGDSPLHF. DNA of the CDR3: TGTGCCAGCAGCCCCGGGACAGGGGACTCACCCCTCCACTTT.

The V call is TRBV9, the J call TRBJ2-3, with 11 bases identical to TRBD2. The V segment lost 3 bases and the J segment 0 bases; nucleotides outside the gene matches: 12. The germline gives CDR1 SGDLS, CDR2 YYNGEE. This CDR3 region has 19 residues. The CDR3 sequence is CASSARETSGGDSTDTQYF. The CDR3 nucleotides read TGTGCCAGCAGCGCCCGTGAAACTAGCGGGGGTGATAGCACAGATACGCAGTATTTT.

Written as DNA, the CDR3 is TGCGCCAGCAGCCAGGGTGGCGGAGGTGAGCAGTTCTTC. Translating gives CASSQGGGGEQFF. The chain joins TRBV4-1 to TRBJ2-1; possibly TRBD2 for D (5 bases). The CDR3 runs to 13 residues. Trimming pared 3 bases from V and 9 bases from J, leaving 12 bases between. Per germline, CDR1 MGHRA and CDR2 YSYEKL.

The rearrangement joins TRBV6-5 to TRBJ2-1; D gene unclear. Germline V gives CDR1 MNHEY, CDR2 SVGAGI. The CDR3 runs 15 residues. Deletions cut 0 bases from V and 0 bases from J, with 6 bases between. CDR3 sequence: CASSYSRSSYNEQFF. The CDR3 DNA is TGTGCCAGCAGTTACTCCCGCAGCTCCTACAATGAGCAGTTCTTC.

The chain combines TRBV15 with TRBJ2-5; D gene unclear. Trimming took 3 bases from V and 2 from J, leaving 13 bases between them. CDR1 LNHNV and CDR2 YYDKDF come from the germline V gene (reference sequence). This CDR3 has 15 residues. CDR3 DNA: TGTGCCACCAGCAGCCCCGGGCAGGATCAAGAGACCCAGTACTTC. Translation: CATSSPGQDQETQYF.

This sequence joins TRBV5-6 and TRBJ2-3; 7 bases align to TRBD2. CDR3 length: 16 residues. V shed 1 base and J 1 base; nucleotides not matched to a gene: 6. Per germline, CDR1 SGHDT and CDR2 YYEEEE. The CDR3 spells CASSLFRREGTDTQYF. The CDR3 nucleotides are TGTGCCAGCAGCTTGTTTCGCCGGGAGGGCACAGATACGCAGTATTTT.

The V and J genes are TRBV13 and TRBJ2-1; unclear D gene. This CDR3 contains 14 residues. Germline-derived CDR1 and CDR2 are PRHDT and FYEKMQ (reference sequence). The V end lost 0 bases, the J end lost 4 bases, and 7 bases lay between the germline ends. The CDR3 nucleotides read TGTGCCAGCAGCTTAGGCATAGATTACAATGAGCAGTTCTTC. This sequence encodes CASSLGIDYNEQFF.

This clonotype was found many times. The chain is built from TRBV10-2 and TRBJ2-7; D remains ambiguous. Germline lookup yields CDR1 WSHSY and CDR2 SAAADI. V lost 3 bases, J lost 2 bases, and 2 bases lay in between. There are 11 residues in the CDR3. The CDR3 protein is CASSDAYEQYF. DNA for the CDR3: TGCGCCAGCAGTGATGCCTACGAGCAGTACTTC.

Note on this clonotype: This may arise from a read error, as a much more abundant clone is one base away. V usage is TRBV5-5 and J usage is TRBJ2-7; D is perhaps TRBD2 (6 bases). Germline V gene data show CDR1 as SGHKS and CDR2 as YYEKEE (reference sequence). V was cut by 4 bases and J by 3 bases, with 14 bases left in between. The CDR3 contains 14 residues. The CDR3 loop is CASSNRDGGYEQYF. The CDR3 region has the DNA TGTGCCAGCAGCAACCGGGACGGGGGCTACGAGCAGTACTTC.

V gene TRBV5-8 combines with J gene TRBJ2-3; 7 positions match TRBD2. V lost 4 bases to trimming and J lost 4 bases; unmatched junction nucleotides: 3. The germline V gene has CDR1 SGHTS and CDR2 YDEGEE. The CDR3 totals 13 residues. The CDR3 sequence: CASSLGLADTQYF. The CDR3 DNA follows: TGTGCCAGCAGCCTCGGACTAGCAGATACGCAGTATTTT.

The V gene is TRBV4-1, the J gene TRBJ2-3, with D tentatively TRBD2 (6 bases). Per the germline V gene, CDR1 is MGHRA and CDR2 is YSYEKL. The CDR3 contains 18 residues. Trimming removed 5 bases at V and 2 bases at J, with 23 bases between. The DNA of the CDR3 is TGCGCCAGCAGCGCTAGGCAGGGACGGAGGGAGACCACAGATACGCAGTATTTT. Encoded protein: CASSARQGRRETTDTQYF.

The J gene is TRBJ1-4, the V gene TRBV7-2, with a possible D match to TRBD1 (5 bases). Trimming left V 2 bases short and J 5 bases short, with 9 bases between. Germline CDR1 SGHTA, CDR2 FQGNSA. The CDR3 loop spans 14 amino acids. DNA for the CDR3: TGTGCCAGCAGCTTATGGGGCCCCAATGAAAAACTGTTTTTT. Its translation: CASSLWGPNEKLFF.

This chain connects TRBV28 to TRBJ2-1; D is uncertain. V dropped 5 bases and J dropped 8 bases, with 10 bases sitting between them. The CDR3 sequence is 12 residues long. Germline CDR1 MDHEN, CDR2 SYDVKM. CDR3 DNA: TGTGCCAGCAGTCAGACGATAGATGAGCAGTTCTTC. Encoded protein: CASSQTIDEQFF.

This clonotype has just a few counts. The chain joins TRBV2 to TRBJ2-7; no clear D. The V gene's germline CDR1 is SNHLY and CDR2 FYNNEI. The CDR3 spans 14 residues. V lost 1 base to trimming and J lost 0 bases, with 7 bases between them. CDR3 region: CASSEDRDSYEQYF. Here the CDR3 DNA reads TGTGCCAGCAGTGAAGACAGAGACTCCTACGAGCAGTACTTC.

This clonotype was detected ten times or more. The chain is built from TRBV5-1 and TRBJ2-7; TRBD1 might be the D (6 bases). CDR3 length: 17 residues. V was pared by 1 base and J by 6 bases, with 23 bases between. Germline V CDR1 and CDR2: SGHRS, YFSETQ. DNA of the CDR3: TGCGCCAGCAGCTTGACCGTCCGACAGGATCCCTTTATCGAGCAGTACTTC. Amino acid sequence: CASSLTVRQDPFIEQYF. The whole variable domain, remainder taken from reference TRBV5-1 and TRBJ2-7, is KAGVTQTPRYLIKTRGQQVTLSCSPISGHRSVSWYQQTPGQGLQFLFEYFSETQRNKGNFPGRFSGRQFSNSRSEMNVSTLELGDSALYLCASSLTVRQDPFIEQYFGPGTRLTVT.

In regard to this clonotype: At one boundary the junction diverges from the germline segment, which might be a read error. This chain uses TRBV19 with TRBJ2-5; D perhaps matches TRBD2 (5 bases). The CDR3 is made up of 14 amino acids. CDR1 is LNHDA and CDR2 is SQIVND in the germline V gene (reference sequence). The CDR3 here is CASSLTGSQDTQYF. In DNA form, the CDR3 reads TGTGCCAGTAGTCTGACGGGGTCACAAGATACCCAGTACTTC.